The 2 T cell receptor beta chains in this list originate from one sample, sequenced in a study of blood T cell repertoires in COVID-19. TCRdb keeps only in-frame clones here, not all; method: immunoSEQ multiplex PCR. The sample yields 300,000 to 450,000 clones, roughly nine tenths seen once. Material: PBMCs or T cells enriched from blood (not recorded which). The receptors shown here come from a man younger than 30 who had recovered from COVID-19.

The chain joins TRBV25-1 to TRBJ1-2, with no clear D. CDR3 size: 14 residues. The V end lost 4 bases, the J end lost 4 bases, and 13 bases lay between the germline ends. Germline V gives CDR1 MGHDK, CDR2 SYGVNS. In nucleotides, the CDR3 is TGTGCCAGCAGTGTGGACGGGGAATTCTATGGCTACACCTTC. Amino acids: CASSVDGEFYGYTF.

This sequence joins TRBV21-1 and TRBJ2-4; no DNA check was done on the table's D call, TRBD2. TRBV21-1 is designated a pseudogene. There are 19 residues in the CDR3. The chain's CDR3 is CASTLKPRGAPRGKNIQYF. The CDR3 DNA reads TGTGCCAGCACTCTCAAGCCCCGAGGTGCCCCCAGAGGCAAAAACATTCAGTACTTC.